The rows below give T cell receptor beta chains drawn from one sample of a study of T cell responses to AZD1222 COVID-19 vaccine. Libraries were prepared by immunoSEQ multiplex PCR; TCRdb keeps only in-frame clonotypes and omits some of them. This table has 100,000 to 150,000 clones, about nine tenths appearing once. Sequenced material: peripheral blood, taken on day 0 of AZD1222 vaccination. These receptors originate from an adult in good health. CDR3s include the opening cysteine and the closing phenylalanine or tryptophan. A D gene is named only where the DNA matches it firmly. The size of a clone is reported for some rows only, either as once, few or many, or as a class for expanded clones.

DNA | CDR3 | V | size | D | J
TGTGCCAGCAGCCAAGATACAGGGCGAAAACTGTTTTTT | CASSQDTGRKLFF | TRBV3-1/TRBV3-2 | . | . | TRBJ1-4
TGTGCCAGCAGCTTAGTTGTCGGGGATCTGTATGGCTACACCTTC | CASSLVVGDLYGYTF | TRBV11-2 | . | . | TRBJ1-2
TGTGCCAGCAGCTTAGTTGGACAGGGCTCCTTGGGGACTGAAGCTTTCTTT | CASSLVGQGSLGTEAFF | TRBV7-6 | few | TRBD1 | TRBJ1-1
TGTGCCAGCAGCTTGGACAGTCGTAACTATGGCTACACCTTC | CASSLDSRNYGYTF | TRBV5-4 | few | . | TRBJ1-2
TGTGCCAGTAGTAAACTAGCGCCTCGCAGCACAGATACGCAGTATTTT | CASSKLAPRSTDTQYF | TRBV19 | . | TRBD2 | TRBJ2-3
TGTGCCAGCAGTGAACTCGGGAGCCAGCCCCAGCATTTT | CASSELGSQPQHF | TRBV6-1 | . | . | TRBJ1-5
TGTGCCAGTGCCATTGGGGGGGCTGCCTACAATGAGCAGTTCTTC | CASAIGGAAYNEQFF | TRBV19 | . | . | TRBJ2-1
TGTGCCAGCAGCTTACCGACAGGGGGCAACACCGGGGAGCTGTTTTTT | CASSLPTGGNTGELFF | TRBV11-1 | . | TRBD1 | TRBJ2-2
TGTGCCAGCAGCCCTTGGACAGGGACTAGCAATCAGCCCCAGCATTTT | CASSPWTGTSNQPQHF | TRBV7-2 | . | TRBD1 | TRBJ1-5
TGCGCCAGCAGCACGGATAACGCAGATACGCAGTATTTT | CASSTDNADTQYF | TRBV5-1 | . | . | TRBJ2-3
TGCGCCAGCAGCCAGCTTCCCCGGGGGAACACTGAAGCTTTCTTT | CASSQLPRGNTEAFF | TRBV5-1 | . | . | TRBJ1-1
TGCGCCAGCAGCTTTTCTCAATCCGAGCAGTACTTC | CASSFSQSEQYF | TRBV5-1 | . | . | TRBJ2-7
TGTGCCAGCAGCTTGACAGGTCCGGGGGAAGCTTTCTTT | CASSLTGPGEAFF | TRBV5-6 | . | . | TRBJ1-1
TGTGCCAGCAGTTATTACGAGGGTGGGGGCGGCTACACCTTC | CASSYYEGGGGYTF | TRBV6-6 | . | . | TRBJ1-2
TGTGCCACCAGCCCTACTCCAGGCCGGGGGAGACGGGATGAGCAGTTCTTC | CATSPTPGRGRRDEQFF | TRBV24-1 | . | . | TRBJ2-1
TGTGCCAGCAGTACCAACAGGGGCAGGACACCCCTCCACTTT | CASSTNRGRTPLHF | TRBV6-5 | . | TRBD1 | TRBJ1-6
TGTGCCAGCAGTCCCAGGGGGACTAATTCACCCCTCCACTTT | CASSPRGTNSPLHF | TRBV2 | . | TRBD1 | TRBJ1-6
TGTGCCAGCAGCGTAGGGGGCATGGGGCTCTACGAGCAGTACTTC | CASSVGGMGLYEQYF | TRBV9 | . | . | TRBJ2-7
TGTGCCAGCTCACCACCCGGGAATTCCCAGGGGCCCTCTGGAAACACCATATATTTT | CASSPPGNSQGPSGNTIYF | TRBV18 | . | . | TRBJ1-3
TGCAGCGTTGAAGATCCCGGGACAGCCTCCTTTGGTGGCTACACCTTC | CSVEDPGTASFGGYTF | TRBV29-1 | . | TRBD1 | TRBJ1-2
TGTGCCAGCAGCACCCGACGCGAGTCAAATGAAAAACTGTTTTTT | CASSTRRESNEKLFF | TRBV5-5 | . | . | TRBJ1-4
TGCGCCAGCAGTGGTGGCGGAAGAACGCAGTATTTT | CASSGGGRTQYF | TRBV10-1 | . | . | TRBJ2-3
TGTGCCAGCAGCTGGGGGCCGGAAAGCAATCAGCCCCAGCATTTT | CASSWGPESNQPQHF | TRBV5-4 | once | . | TRBJ1-5
TGTGCCAGCAGCCAAGAGGGGACAGCAGGGAAAAACATTCAGTACTTC | CASSQEGTAGKNIQYF | TRBV3-1/TRBV3-2 | . | TRBD1 | TRBJ2-4
TGTGCCAGCTCACCTTCATTGACAGGGTCCCAAGAGACCCAGTACTTC | CASSPSLTGSQETQYF | TRBV18 | . | TRBD1 | TRBJ2-5
TGTGCCAGCAGCTTAGATGGGGGTGAAGCTTTCTTT | CASSLDGGEAFF | TRBV7-6 | . | . | TRBJ1-1
TGTGCCAGCAGTTACGGAGGGGATACAAGGACACCCCTCCACTTT | CASSYGGDTRTPLHF | TRBV6-5 | medium-sized | . | TRBJ1-6
TGTGCCTGGAGTGTAAACAGGAACTCTGAAGCTTTCTTT | CAWSVNRNSEAFF | TRBV30 | . | . | TRBJ1-1
TGTGCCAGCAGCTTCGGACAGGGGGCGTCTGGGGCCAACGTCCTGACTTTC | CASSFGQGASGANVLTF | TRBV5-8 | once | TRBD1 | TRBJ2-6
TGTGCCAGCAGTTGGACTACCCAAGAGACCCAGTACTTC | CASSWTTQETQYF | TRBV2 | . | . | TRBJ2-5
TGCGCCAGCAGCCCAGCCGCCAACGCTAATGAAAAACTGTTTTTT | CASSPAANANEKLFF | TRBV5-1 | . | . | TRBJ1-4
TGTGCTAGCAGCTTATGGGAGGGCCAAGAGACCCAGTACTTC | CASSLWEGQETQYF | TRBV7-7 | few | TRBD2 | TRBJ2-5
TGTGCCTGGGGGACAGGGGGAAACTATGGCTACACCTTC | CAWGTGGNYGYTF | TRBV30 | . | TRBD1 | TRBJ1-2
TGCGCCAGCAGCTTGGAGGGCAGCGTGAACACTGAAGCTTTCTTT | CASSLEGSVNTEAFF | TRBV5-1 | . | . | TRBJ1-1
TGTGCCAGCAGCGGCGAGGAGGCCGGCTACACCTTC | CASSGEEAGYTF | TRBV7-9 | . | . | TRBJ1-2
TGTGCCAGCAAACCGGGACAACACATCTATGGCTACACCTTC | CASKPGQHIYGYTF | TRBV6-5 | . | . | TRBJ1-2
TGTGCCAGCAGCGTGATGGGAGACCTCACCTACGAGCAGTACTTC | CASSVMGDLTYEQYF | TRBV7-3 | . | . | TRBJ2-7
TGTGCCAGCAGCCTGTCCCTGAGTGGCTACTCCTACAATGAGCAGTTCTTC | CASSLSLSGYSYNEQFF | TRBV14 | . | . | TRBJ2-1
TGCGCCAGCAGCCAAGGAGGGGGCATGGGGGATACGCAGTATTTT | CASSQGGGMGDTQYF | TRBV4-1 | . | TRBD1 | TRBJ2-3
TGCGCCAGCAGCTCGGGGCTCGACAGCTCGAGCTCCTACGAGCAGTACTTC | CASSSGLDSSSSYEQYF | TRBV5-1 | . | . | TRBJ2-7
TGTGCCAGCAGCCAGACCTTGACTAGCGGCCACGAGCAGTACTTC | CASSQTLTSGHEQYF | TRBV3-1/TRBV3-2 | . | TRBD2 | TRBJ2-7
TGTGCCAGCAGTGATTTTCGGGCGCGGTTTCAGCCCCAGCATTTT | CASSDFRARFQPQHF | TRBV6-1 | . | . | TRBJ1-5
TGCGCCAGCAGCCACTCGGGTAGGGAGGGGAATGAGCAGTTCTTC | CASSHSGREGNEQFF | TRBV4-1 | . | TRBD2 | TRBJ2-1
TGTGCCAGCAGGGAAAAACCCCTCAATGAAGCTTTCTTT | CASREKPLNEAFF | TRBV6-6 | . | . | TRBJ1-1
TGTGCTAGTGGTTTGGGACGAGGGCCGCGTGAAAAACTGTTTTTT | CASGLGRGPREKLFF | TRBV12-5 | once | . | TRBJ1-4
TGTGCCATTGGACAGGGAGGTTCAGTATGGAGTGGCTACACCTTC | CAIGQGGSVWSGYTF | TRBV15 | . | TRBD1 | TRBJ1-2
TGTGCCAGCAGCCGTTCGACAGGGCCCTCCTACAATGAGCAGTTCTTC | CASSRSTGPSYNEQFF | TRBV6-2/TRBV6-3 | . | TRBD1 | TRBJ2-1
TGCGCCAGCAGTCTAAGGACAGGGGGCTCTACTGGCTACACCTTC | CASSLRTGGSTGYTF | TRBV10-2 | . | TRBD1 | TRBJ1-2
TGTGCCAGCAGCGCGGGGGCGGTGCAGTACTTC | CASSAGAVQYF | TRBV7-3 | . | . | TRBJ2-7
TGCGCCAGCAGCTTGAGTCTGGGCCACGAGCAGTACTTC | CASSLSLGHEQYF | TRBV5-1 | . | . | TRBJ2-7
TGTGCCAGTAGTATATCCGAGGCTGGAAAACTGTTTTTT | CASSISEAGKLFF | TRBV19 | . | . | TRBJ1-4